This TCR beta chain stems from a study of cytomegalovirus exposure and HLA in healthy donors. The CDR3 is 21 residues long. The PCR used 60 Vbeta and 13 Jbeta primers. Original processing notes: Approximately 73 million unique TCR beta chains, some 11 million shared, were counted in a later analysis. Here immunoSEQ multiplex PCR was the method, and the copy in TCRdb shows in-frame clones only, minus some. V and J calls and clone size are given by that table; D and trimming were obtained from the DNA. The sample consists of about 80,000 clones, roughly two thirds of them appearing once. V is TRBV21-1 and J is TRBJ1-2; the table's D call of TRBD1 was not tested on the DNA. TRBV21-1 is flagged as a pseudogene. Material: PBMCs. This receptor was taken from a woman aged 45-59 years in good health and CMV-seropositive. The CDR3 DNA follows: TGTGCCAGCAGTACCTTGGCACGTTTTCTGCGGTTTGGGACAGGGGGTTGTGGCTACACCTTC. Its translation is CASSTLARFLRFGTGGCGYTF.